The rows below give T cell receptor beta chains drawn from one sample of a study of T cells in Graves' hyperthyroidism and ophthalmopathy. TCRdb fed the multiplex PCR reads into MiXCR, producing one record per CDR3 protein. The sample has about 340,000 distinct CDR3 sequences, roughly 23% seen once; the top ten hold under 55%. What was sequenced was blood. All receptors derive from a woman aged 50 to 65 with Graves' hyperthyroidism. The CDR3 runs from the conserved cysteine through the conserved F or W. The D gene is left open where the match is weak. For some rows the clone size is stated as once, few or many, or as a class when expanded; others skip it.

>TRBV20-1|many|11|TRBJ1-2|.
TGCAGTGCCGACACCCTAATGGGCTACACCTTC
CSADTLMGYTF
>TRBV18|many|12|TRBJ2-7|.
TGTGCCAGCTCACCACCGGCGAGCGAGCAGTACTTC
CASSPPASEQYF
>TRBV9|few|15|TRBJ2-2|TRBD1
TGTGCCAGCATGCCAGGACAGGGTAGAACCGGGGAGCTGTTTTTT
CASMPGQGRTGELFF
>TRBV19|many|16|TRBJ1-5|.
TGTGCCAGTAGTATAGATTCCAGGCCCCACAATCAGCCCCAGCATTTT
CASSIDSRPHNQPQHF
>TRBV6-5|.|15|TRBJ2-5|TRBD2
TGTGCCAGCAGTTACAATAGCGGGGGAGAAGAGACCCAGTACTTC
CASSYNSGGEETQYF
>TRBV20-1|many|11|TRBJ2-7|.
TGCAGTGCTAGGAGGGGTAACGAGCAGTACTTC
CSARRGNEQYF
>TRBV28|many|17|TRBJ2-7|.
TGTGCCAGCAGTTTAAGTCAGGGAATTCCGCTCTCTGGTGAGCAGTACTTC
CASSLSQGIPLSGEQYF
>TRBV2|many|16|TRBJ2-2|TRBD2
TGTGCCAGCAGTTCCTCGGGACTAGCGGCAACCGGGGAGCTGTTTTTT
CASSSSGLAATGELFF
>TRBV27|.|14|TRBJ2-7|TRBD1
TGTGCCAGCAGTTTATCCGGGACAGGGCGCGAGCAGTACTTC
CASSLSGTGREQYF
>TRBV30|few|11|TRBJ2-5|.
TGTGCCTGGTTGGGGGAAGAGACCCAGTACTTC
CAWLGEETQYF
>TRBV5-4|.|13|TRBJ2-5|.
TGTGCCAGCAGCTGGTTATCGGGGGAGACCCAGTACTTC
CASSWLSGETQYF
>TRBV18|many|15|TRBJ2-6|.
TGTGCCAGCTCACTAACAGGGTCTGGGGCCAACGTCCTGACTTTC
CASSLTGSGANVLTF
>TRBV5-1|many|14|TRBJ1-1|TRBD1
TGCGCCAGCAGCGGCGGACAGGGTGTCAGGGGGGCTTTCTTT
CASSGGQGVRGAFF
>TRBV28|many|13|TRBJ2-7|TRBD1
TGTGCCAGCAGTTTTCGGACAGGGGGAGAGCAGTACTTC
CASSFRTGGEQYF
>TRBV6-1|few|16|TRBJ1-2|.
TGTGCCAGCAGTGAGGGATCACCGGGACACAATAATGGCTACACCTTC
CASSEGSPGHNNGYTF
>TRBV6-1|many|14|TRBJ1-5|.
TGTGCCAGCACCGAGGGGCATTCCAATCAGCCCCAGCATTTT
CASTEGHSNQPQHF
>TRBV30|many|16|TRBJ2-6|TRBD1
TGTGCCTGGACCGGGACAGGGGTCTCTGGGGCCAACGTCCTGACTTTC
CAWTGTGVSGANVLTF
>TRBV15|many|13|TRBJ1-5|.
TGTGCCACCAGCGGGCAGGACAATCAGCCCCAGCATTTT
CATSGQDNQPQHF
>TRBV7-9|many|17|TRBJ2-1|.
TGTGCCAGCAGCTTATACGCCGGGACCTATAGCTACAATGAGCAGTTCTTC
CASSLYAGTYSYNEQFF
>TRBV6-1|many|14|TRBJ1-5|.
TGTGCCAGCAGTCCCCGGGCTCCTAATCAGCCCCAGCATTTT
CASSPRAPNQPQHF
>TRBV28|many|13|TRBJ2-7|.
TGTGCCACAGTAGAGGGGCCGCCCTACGAGCAGTACTTC
CATVEGPPYEQYF
>TRBV19|few|16|TRBJ2-5|TRBD1
TGTGCCAGTAGTCTCCCGGGGACAGGCGAACAAGAGACCCAGTACTTC
CASSLPGTGEQETQYF
>TRBV30|.|14|TRBJ1-5|.
TGTGCCTGGACCCTGGGCGGTAGCAATCAGCCCCAGCATTTT
CAWTLGGSNQPQHF
>TRBV29-1|few|13|TRBJ1-3|.
TGCAGCGTTGGGACCGGGGCCGGAAACACCATATATTTT
CSVGTGAGNTIYF
>TRBV29-1|few|14|TRBJ1-1|.
TGCAGCGTCCGAACGGGTACAGTGAACACTGAAGCTTTCTTT
CSVRTGTVNTEAFF
>TRBV28|.|15|TRBJ1-5|TRBD1
TGTGCCAGCAGTTTGGAAACAGGGGCCAGTCAGCCTCAGCATTTT
CASSLETGASQPQHF
>TRBV11-2|.|14|TRBJ2-4|.
TGTGCCAGCAGCTCGTGGGCGGCCAAAAACATTCAGTACTTC
CASSSWAAKNIQYF
>TRBV11-2|many|15|TRBJ2-7|.
TGTGCCAGCAGCTCCAGGACAGAGAGCTCCTACGAGCAGTACTTC
CASSSRTESSYEQYF
>TRBV7-3|.|13|TRBJ1-2|.
TGTGCCAGCAGCCTAAACAACAGGGACAGCTACACCTTC
CASSLNNRDSYTF
>TRBV6-1|.|14|TRBJ2-7|TRBD1
TGTGCCAGCACCTCCACGGGACAGTCCTACGAGCAGCACTTC
CASTSTGQSYEQHF
>TRBV12-3/TRBV12-4|many|14|TRBJ2-1|.
TGTGCCAGCAAGGCGGGATTGTCCTACAATGAGCAGTTCTTC
CASKAGLSYNEQFF